This TCR beta chain came from a study of blood T cell repertoires in COVID-19. Turning to the study itself: PBMCs, B-cell-depleted T cells, or T cells provided the cDNA or gDNA that made up the material.

Authors' methods: Amplified reference gene primers provided the basis for estimating nucleated cell counts. Assay used: immunoSEQ multiplex PCR; TCRdb lists only in-frame clones, some missing. From that table come the V and J calls and clone size; the DNA was used to work out D and trimming. Among some 160,000 clones, roughly 91% were seen once, and the ten largest hold over 2%. Germline V gives CDR1 MNHEY, CDR2 SVGEGT. The CDR3 runs to 16 residues. J lost 8 bases, V lost 6 bases, and 14 bases had no gene match. The V and J genes are TRBV6-2 or TRBV6-3 and TRBJ2-1; 9 bases fit TRBD2. The TCR was taken from a man aged 45-65 years who had recovered from COVID-19. Sequencing was performed on peripheral blood. CDR3: CASSRGTSRALDEQFF. The CDR3 bases are TGTGCCAGCAGCCGAGGGACTAGCAGGGCCCTGGATGAGCAGTTCTTC.